Following are 14 T cell receptor beta chains from one sample sequenced in a study of blood T cell repertoires in COVID-19. Some clones are missing from TCRdb's copy, which holds only in-frame ones; the method was immunoSEQ multiplex PCR. This table has tens of thousands of clones, around 90% appearing once. Material: peripheral blood. The receptors here all came from a man in his fifties or sixties with active COVID-19.

This clone was detected once. The V and J genes are TRBV12-5 and TRBJ2-5; 7 bases match TRBD2. Looked up from germline, CDR1 is LGHNT and CDR2 is FRNRAP. The CDR3 is 16 amino acids. The V segment lost 3 bases and the J segment 1 base; nucleotides outside the gene matches: 8. This CDR3 reads CASGFMLRGSQETQYF. CDR3 nucleotides: TGTGCTAGTGGTTTTATGCTCCGCGGGAGCCAAGAGACCCAGTACTTC. Complete variable domain (other parts from reference TRBV12-5 and TRBJ2-5): DARVTQTPRHKVTEMGQEVTMRCQPILGHNTVFWYRQTMMQGLELLAYFRNRAPLDDSGMPKDRFSAEMPDATLATLKIQPSEPRDSAVYFCASGFMLRGSQETQYFGPGTRLLVL.

This rearrangement joins TRBV19 to TRBJ1-2; perhaps TRBD1 as D (6 bases). The CDR3 covers 14 residues. Germline V gene data show CDR1 as LNHDA and CDR2 as SQIVND (reference sequence). V was trimmed by 7 bases and J by 5 bases, leaving 17 bases between them. This CDR3 is CASTGTPTPYGYTF. DNA of the CDR3: TGTGCCAGTACCGGGACACCCACCCCATATGGCTACACCTTC.

The rearrangement joins TRBV14 to TRBJ2-2, with 9 bases matching TRBD2. Germline loops: CDR1 SGHDN, CDR2 FVKESK. The CDR3 contains 15 residues. Trimming at V came to 6 bases and at J to 8 bases, leaving 10 bases not matched to a gene. This CDR3 is CASSVLAGLTGELFF. The CDR3 DNA reads TGTGCCAGCAGTGTCCTAGCGGGGCTTACGGGGGAGCTGTTTTTT.

The V gene is TRBV6-6, the J gene TRBJ1-6; D unresolved. The germline V and J ends were trimmed by 6 bases and 7 bases, with 13 bases remaining between them. The CDR3 loop spans 14 amino acids. Germline-derived CDR1 and CDR2 are MNHNY and SVGAGI (reference sequence). CDR3 protein: CASRMGRSNSPLHF. The CDR3 DNA reads TGTGCCAGCAGAATGGGCAGGTCAAATTCACCCCTCCACTTT.

The chain couples TRBV19 to TRBJ2-2; 8 nucleotides agree with TRBD2. The CDR3 covers 16 residues. Germline CDR1 and CDR2: LNHDA and SQIVND (reference sequence). Losses at the gene ends were 2 bases for V and 6 bases for J; bases not matched to a gene: 8. This CDR3 is CASSINLAGRPGELFF. The CDR3 nucleotides read TGTGCCAGTAGTATAAACCTAGCGGGCCGGCCCGGGGAGCTGTTTTTT.

The rearrangement uses TRBV5-1 and TRBJ2-7, with 9 bases identical to TRBD1. This CDR3 comprises 14 residues. The germline gives CDR1 SGHRS, CDR2 YFSETQ. The V gene end was trimmed by 4 bases and the J gene end by 5 bases; junction bases not matched to a gene: 7. CDR3 bases: TGCGCCAGCAGCCGCGGACAGGGGTTCGACGAGCAGTACTTC. Protein product: CASSRGQGFDEQYF.

The chain carries TRBV18 and TRBJ1-5; 7 nucleotides line up with TRBD1. Losses at the gene ends were 4 bases for V and 4 bases for J; bases not matched to a gene: 10. Germline V gene data show CDR1 as KGHSH and CDR2 as LQKENI. The length of the CDR3 is 16 residues. In DNA, the CDR3 is TGTGCCAGCTCACGAGACTCCGGGACAGCAAATCAGCCCCAGCATTTT. Its protein product is CASSRDSGTANQPQHF.

The chain is built from TRBV7-3 and TRBJ2-5; tentative D call: TRBD2 (5 bases). CDR1 is SGHTA and CDR2 is FQGTGA in the germline V gene. The CDR3 length is 13 residues. The ends were cut back, 5 bases at V and 4 bases at J, with 11 bases in the middle. CDR3 bases: TGTGCCAGCAGCCCTGACGGGGTAGAGACCCAGTACTTC. The encoded protein is CASSPDGVETQYF.

V and J are TRBV18 and TRBJ1-5; 9 bases fit TRBD1. CDR1 is KGHSH, CDR2 LQKENI, per germline. With 4 bases clipped from V and 7 bases from J, the junction kept 8 bases outside the gene matches. This CDR3 contains 15 residues. CDR3 nucleotide sequence: TGTGCCAGCTCACTGGGACAGGGAAGGGGACAGCCCCAGCATTTT. Amino acids: CASSLGQGRGQPQHF. Combining the CDR3 with reference TRBV18 and TRBJ1-5 gives the whole variable domain NAGVMQNPRHLVRRRGQEARLRCSPMKGHSHVYWYRQLPEEGLKFMVYLQKENIIDESGMPKERFSAEFPKEGPSILRIQQVVRGDSAAYFCASSLGQGRGQPQHFGDGTRLSIL.

The chain carries TRBV10-3 and TRBJ1-2; 11 positions agree with TRBD1. After removal of 2 bases from V and 3 bases from J, the junction contained 8 bases not matched to a gene. The CDR3 consists of 17 residues. The germline CDR1 and CDR2 sequences are ENHRY and SYGVKD. The CDR3 loop reads CAISEHPGQGVDYGYTF. In DNA, the CDR3 is TGTGCCATCAGTGAGCACCCGGGACAGGGGGTAGACTATGGCTACACCTTC.

V gene TRBV18 combines with J gene TRBJ2-4; TRBD1 matches at 8 bases. The V gene's germline CDR1 is KGHSH and CDR2 LQKENI. This CDR3 contains 13 residues. V was pared by 3 bases and J by 10 bases, with 5 bases of the junction left unmatched. Here the CDR3 reads CASSPTGDAIQYF. CDR3 nucleotide sequence: TGTGCCAGCTCACCGACAGGGGATGCGATTCAGTACTTC.

This chain joins TRBV11-2 and TRBJ2-6; D gene uncertain. The CDR3 length is 15 residues. V lost 5 bases to trimming and J lost 5 bases, with 13 bases between them. CDR1 and CDR2 (germline): SGHAT, FQNNGV. The CDR3 here is CASSPLTNRANVLTF. In nucleotides, the CDR3 is TGTGCCAGCAGCCCCCTAACCAATCGGGCCAACGTCCTGACTTTC.

The J gene is TRBJ2-2, the V gene TRBV6-5; TRBD2 aligns across 8 bases. V trimming: 8 bases; J trimming: 2 bases; junction bases outside the gene matches: 1. In germline, CDR1 is MNHEY, CDR2 SVGAGI. The CDR3 covers 13 residues. CDR3 sequence (DNA): TGTGCCAGCCGGGGGGGAAACACCGGGGAGCTGTTTTTT. Residues: CASRGGNTGELFF.

V and J are TRBV2 and TRBJ1-2, with TRBD1 as a possible D gene (6 bases). The germline V and J ends were trimmed by 4 bases and 2 bases, with 11 bases remaining between them. The CDR3 runs 14 residues. The germline gives CDR1 SNHLY, CDR2 FYNNEI. CDR3 DNA sequence: TGTGCCAGCAGTGGGAAACAGGGAAACTATGGCTACACCTTC. Its protein is CASSGKQGNYGYTF.